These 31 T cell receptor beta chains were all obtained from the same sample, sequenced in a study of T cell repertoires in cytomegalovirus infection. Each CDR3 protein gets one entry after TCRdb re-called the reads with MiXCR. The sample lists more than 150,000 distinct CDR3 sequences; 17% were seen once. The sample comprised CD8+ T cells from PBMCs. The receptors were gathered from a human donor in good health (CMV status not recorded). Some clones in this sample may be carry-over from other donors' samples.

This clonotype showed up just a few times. In DNA, the CDR3 is TGTGCCAGCAGTCCACCCCCCGGGTACGGGGATGGCTACACCTTC. This encodes CASSPPPGYGDGYTF. This sequence joins TRBV27 and TRBJ1-2, with D uncertain. The V end lost 5 bases, the J end lost 6 bases, and 19 bases lay between the germline ends. CDR3 length equals 15 residues. The germline V gene encodes CDR1 MNHEY and CDR2 SMNVEV (reference sequence).

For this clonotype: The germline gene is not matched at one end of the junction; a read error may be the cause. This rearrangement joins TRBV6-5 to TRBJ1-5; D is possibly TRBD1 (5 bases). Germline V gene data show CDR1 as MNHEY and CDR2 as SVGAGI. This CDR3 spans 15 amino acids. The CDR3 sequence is CASSPGVFSSQPQHF. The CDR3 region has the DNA TGTGCCAGCAGCCCGGGGGTTTTTAGCAGTCAGCCCCAGCATTTT.

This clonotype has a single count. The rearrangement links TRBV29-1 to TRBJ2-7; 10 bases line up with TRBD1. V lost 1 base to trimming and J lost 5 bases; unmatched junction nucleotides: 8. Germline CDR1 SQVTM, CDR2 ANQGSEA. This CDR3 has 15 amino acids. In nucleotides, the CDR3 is TGCAGCGTTGAAGTACGACAGGGGGCGAGAAACGAGCAGTACTTC. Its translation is CSVEVRQGARNEQYF.

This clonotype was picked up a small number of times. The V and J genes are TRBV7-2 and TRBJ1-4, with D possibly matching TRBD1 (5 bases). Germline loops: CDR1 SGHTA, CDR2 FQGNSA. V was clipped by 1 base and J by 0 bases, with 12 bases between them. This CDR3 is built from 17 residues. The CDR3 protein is CASSLGGRWATNEKLFF. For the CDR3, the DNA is TGTGCCAGCAGCTTAGGGGGCAGATGGGCAACTAATGAAAAACTGTTTTTT.

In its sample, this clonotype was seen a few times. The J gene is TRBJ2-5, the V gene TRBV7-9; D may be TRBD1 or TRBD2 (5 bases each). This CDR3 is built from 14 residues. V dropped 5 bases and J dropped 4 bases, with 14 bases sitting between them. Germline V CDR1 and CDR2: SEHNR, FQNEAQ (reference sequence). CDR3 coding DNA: TGTGCCAGCAGCCCCAACTCGGGACGAGAGACCCAGTACTTC. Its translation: CASSPNSGRETQYF.

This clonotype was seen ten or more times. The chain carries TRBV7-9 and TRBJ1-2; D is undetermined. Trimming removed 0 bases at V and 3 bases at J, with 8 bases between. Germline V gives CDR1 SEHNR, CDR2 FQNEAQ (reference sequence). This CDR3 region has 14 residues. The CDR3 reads CASSLADLDYGYTF. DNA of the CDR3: TGTGCCAGCAGCTTAGCGGACCTAGACTATGGCTACACCTTC.

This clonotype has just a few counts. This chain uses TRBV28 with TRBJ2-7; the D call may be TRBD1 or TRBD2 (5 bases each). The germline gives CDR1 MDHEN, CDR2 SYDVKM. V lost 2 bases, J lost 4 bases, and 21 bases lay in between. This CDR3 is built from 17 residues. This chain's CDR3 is CASSLPRLGSGLYEQYF. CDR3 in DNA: TGTGCCAGCAGTTTACCAAGATTGGGCTCGGGGCTTTACGAGCAGTACTTC.

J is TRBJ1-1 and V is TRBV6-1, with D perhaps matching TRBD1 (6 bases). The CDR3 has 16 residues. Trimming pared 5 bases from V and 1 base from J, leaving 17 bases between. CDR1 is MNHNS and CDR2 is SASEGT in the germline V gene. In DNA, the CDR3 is TGTGCCAGCAGTCTGGACAGTCCTGGCTCGAACACTGAAGCTTTCTTT. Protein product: CASSLDSPGSNTEAFF.

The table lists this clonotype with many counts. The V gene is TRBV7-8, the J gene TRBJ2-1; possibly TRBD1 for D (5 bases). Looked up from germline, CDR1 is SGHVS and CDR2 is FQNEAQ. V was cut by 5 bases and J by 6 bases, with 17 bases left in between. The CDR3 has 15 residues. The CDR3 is CASSPRQSRGNEQFF. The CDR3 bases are TGTGCCAGCAGCCCCCGACAGTCCCGAGGCAATGAGCAGTTCTTC.

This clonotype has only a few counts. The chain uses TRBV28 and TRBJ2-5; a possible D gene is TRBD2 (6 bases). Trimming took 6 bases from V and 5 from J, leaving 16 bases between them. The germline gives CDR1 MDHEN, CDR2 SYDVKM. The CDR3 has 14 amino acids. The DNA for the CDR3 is TGTGCCAGCAGGGCGGGAACCCGTGGGGAGACCCAGTACTTC. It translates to CASRAGTRGETQYF.

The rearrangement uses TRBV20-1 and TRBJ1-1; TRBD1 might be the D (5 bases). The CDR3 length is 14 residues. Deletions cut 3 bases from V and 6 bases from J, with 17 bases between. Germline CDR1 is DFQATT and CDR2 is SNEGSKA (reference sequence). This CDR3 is CSARTTKGVPEAFF. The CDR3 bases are TGCAGTGCTAGGACCACGAAAGGGGTCCCTGAAGCTTTCTTT.

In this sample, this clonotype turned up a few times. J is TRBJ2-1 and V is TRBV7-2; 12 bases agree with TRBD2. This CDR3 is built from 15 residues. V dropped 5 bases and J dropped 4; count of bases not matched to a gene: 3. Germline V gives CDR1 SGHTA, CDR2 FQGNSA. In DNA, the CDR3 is TGTGCCAGCAGCCTTACTAGCGGGGGGTACAATGAGCAGTTCTTC. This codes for CASSLTSGGYNEQFF.

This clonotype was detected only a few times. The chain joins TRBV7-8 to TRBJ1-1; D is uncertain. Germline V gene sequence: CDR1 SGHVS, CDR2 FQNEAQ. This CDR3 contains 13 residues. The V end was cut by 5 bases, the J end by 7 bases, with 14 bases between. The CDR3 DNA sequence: TGTGCCAGCAGCCCACTGTGGGTGAATGAAGCTTTCTTT. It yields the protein CASSPLWVNEAFF.

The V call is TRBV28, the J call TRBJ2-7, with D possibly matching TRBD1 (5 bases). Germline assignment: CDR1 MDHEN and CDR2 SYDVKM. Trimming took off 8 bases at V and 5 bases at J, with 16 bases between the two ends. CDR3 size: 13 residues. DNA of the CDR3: TGTGCCAGCCTCAAGGGGCTAGGCCACGAGCAGTACTTC. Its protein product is CASLKGLGHEQYF. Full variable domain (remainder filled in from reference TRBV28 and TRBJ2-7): DVKVTQSSRYLVKRTGEKVFLECVQDMDHENMFWYRQDPGLGLRLIYFSYDVKMKEKGDIPEGYSVSREKKERFSLILESASTNQTSMYLCASLKGLGHEQYFGPGTRLTVT.

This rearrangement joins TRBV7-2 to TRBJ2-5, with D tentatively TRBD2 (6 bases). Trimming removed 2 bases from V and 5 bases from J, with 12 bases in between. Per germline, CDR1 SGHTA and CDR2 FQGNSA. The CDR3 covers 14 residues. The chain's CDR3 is CASSLNWGEETQYF. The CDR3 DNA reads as TGTGCCAGCAGCTTAAACTGGGGGGAGGAGACCCAGTACTTC.

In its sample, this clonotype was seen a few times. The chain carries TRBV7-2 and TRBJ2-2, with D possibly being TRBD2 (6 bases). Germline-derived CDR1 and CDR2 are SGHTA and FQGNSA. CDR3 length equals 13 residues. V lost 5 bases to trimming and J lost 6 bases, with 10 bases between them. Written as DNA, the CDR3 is TGTGCCAGCAGCCCTGCGGGGCCCGGGGAGCTGTTTTTT. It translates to CASSPAGPGELFF.

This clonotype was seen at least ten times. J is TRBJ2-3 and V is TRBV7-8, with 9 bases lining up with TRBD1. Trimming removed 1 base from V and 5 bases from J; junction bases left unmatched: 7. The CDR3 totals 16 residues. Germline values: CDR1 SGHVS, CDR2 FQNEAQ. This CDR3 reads CASSLGSSTGGDTQYF. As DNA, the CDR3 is TGTGCCAGCAGCTTAGGCTCGTCGACAGGGGGAGATACGCAGTATTTT.

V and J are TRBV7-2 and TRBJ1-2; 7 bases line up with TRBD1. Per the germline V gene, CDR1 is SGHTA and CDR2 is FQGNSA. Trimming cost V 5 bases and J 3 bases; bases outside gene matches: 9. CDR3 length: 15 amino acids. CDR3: CASSIPGTAYYGYTF. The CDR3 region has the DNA TGTGCCAGCAGCATTCCCGGGACAGCTTACTATGGCTACACCTTC.

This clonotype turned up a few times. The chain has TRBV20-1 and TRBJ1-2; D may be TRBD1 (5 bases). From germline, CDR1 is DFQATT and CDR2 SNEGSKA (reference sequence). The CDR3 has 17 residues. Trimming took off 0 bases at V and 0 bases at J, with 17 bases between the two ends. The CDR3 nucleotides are TGCAGTGCTAGAGATATGGGGGACGGTGAAGCTAACTATGGCTACACCTTC. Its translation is CSARDMGDGEANYGYTF.

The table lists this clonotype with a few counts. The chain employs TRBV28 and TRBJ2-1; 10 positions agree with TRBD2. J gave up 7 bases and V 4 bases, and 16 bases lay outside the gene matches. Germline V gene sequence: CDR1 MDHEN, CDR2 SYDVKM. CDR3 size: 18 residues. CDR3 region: CASSSILRELAGRNEQFF. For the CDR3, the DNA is TGTGCCAGCAGTTCAATCCTCAGGGAACTAGCGGGGAGGAATGAGCAGTTCTTC.

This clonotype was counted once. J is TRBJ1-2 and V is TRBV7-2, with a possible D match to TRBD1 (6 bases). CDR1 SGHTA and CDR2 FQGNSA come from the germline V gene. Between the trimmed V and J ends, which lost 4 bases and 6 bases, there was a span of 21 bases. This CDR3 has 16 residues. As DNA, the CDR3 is TGTGCCAGCAGCTCCCGCGAAGGACAGATCACCAATGGCTACACCTTC. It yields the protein CASSSREGQITNGYTF. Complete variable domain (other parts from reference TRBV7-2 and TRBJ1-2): GAGVSQSPSNKVTEKGKDVELRCDPISGHTALYWYRQSLGQGLEFLIYFQGNSAPDKSGLPSDRFSAERTGGSVSTLTIQRTQQEDSAVYLCASSSREGQITNGYTFGSGTRLTVV.

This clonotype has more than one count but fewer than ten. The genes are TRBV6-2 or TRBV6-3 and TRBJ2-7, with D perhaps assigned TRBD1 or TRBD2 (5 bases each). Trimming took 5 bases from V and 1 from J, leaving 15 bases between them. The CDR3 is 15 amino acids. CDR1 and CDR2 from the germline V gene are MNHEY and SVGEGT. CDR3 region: CASSHLRDPSYEQYF. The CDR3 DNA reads TGTGCCAGCAGTCACCTGAGGGACCCTTCCTACGAGCAGTACTTC.

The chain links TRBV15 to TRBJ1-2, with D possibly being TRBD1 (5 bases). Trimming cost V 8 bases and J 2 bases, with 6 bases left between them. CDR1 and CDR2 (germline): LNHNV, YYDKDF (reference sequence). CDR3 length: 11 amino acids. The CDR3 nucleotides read TGTGCCACCGCAGGGAACTATGGCTACACCTTC. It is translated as CATAGNYGYTF.

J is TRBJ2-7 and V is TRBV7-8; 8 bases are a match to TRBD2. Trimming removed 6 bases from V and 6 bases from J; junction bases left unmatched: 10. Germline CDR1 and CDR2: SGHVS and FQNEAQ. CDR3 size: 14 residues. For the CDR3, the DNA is TGTGCCAGCAGTACGGGGGGGGCCGGGGTCGAGCAGTACTTC. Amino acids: CASSTGGAGVEQYF.

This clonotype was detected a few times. This CDR3 reads CASSFRGDYLDHEQFF. In DNA, the CDR3 is TGTGCCAGCAGTTTTAGGGGGGACTACCTAGATCATGAGCAGTTCTTC. The chain carries TRBV28 and TRBJ2-1; possible D gene TRBD2, 7 bases. The CDR3 runs to 16 residues. The germline CDR1 and CDR2 sequences are MDHEN and SYDVKM. Trimming took off 3 bases at V and 8 bases at J, with 20 bases between the two ends. Combining the CDR3 with reference TRBV28 and TRBJ2-1 gives the whole variable domain DVKVTQSSRYLVKRTGEKVFLECVQDMDHENMFWYRQDPGLGLRLIYFSYDVKMKEKGDIPEGYSVSREKKERFSLILESASTNQTSMYLCASSFRGDYLDHEQFFGPGTRLTVL.

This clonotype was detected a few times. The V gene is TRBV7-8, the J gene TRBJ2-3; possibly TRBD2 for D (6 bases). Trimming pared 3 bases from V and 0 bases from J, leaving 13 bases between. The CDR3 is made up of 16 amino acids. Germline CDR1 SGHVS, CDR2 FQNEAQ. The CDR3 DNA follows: TGTGCCAGCAGCTTCACGGCGGGACCTAGCACAGATACGCAGTATTTT. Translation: CASSFTAGPSTDTQYF.

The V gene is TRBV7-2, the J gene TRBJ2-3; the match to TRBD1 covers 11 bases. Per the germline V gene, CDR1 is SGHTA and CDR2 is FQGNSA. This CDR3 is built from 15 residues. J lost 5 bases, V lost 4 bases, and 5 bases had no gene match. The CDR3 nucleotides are TGTGCCAGCAGCTACCGGGACAGGGGGTTAGATACGCAGTATTTT. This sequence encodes CASSYRDRGLDTQYF.

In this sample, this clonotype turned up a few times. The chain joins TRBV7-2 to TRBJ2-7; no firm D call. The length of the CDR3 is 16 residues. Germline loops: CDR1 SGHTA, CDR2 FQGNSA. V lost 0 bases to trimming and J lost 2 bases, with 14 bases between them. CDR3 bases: TGTGCCAGCAGCTTAGCATCCGGCAGGCCTACCTACGAGCAGTACTTC. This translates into CASSLASGRPTYEQYF.

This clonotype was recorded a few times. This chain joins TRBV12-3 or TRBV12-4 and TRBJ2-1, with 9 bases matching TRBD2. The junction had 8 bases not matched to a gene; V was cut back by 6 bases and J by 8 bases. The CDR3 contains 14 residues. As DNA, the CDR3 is TGTGCCAGCAGGACCAGTAGCGGGAGTGATGAGCAGTTCTTC. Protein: CASRTSSGSDEQFF.

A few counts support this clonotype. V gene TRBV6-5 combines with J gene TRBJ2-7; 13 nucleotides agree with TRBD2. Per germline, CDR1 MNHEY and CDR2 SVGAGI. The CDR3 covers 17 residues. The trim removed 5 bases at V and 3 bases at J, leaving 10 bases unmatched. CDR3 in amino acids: CASSRLTSGRTNYEQYF. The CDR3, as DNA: TGTGCCAGCAGTCGACTGACTAGCGGGAGGACAAACTACGAGCAGTACTTC.

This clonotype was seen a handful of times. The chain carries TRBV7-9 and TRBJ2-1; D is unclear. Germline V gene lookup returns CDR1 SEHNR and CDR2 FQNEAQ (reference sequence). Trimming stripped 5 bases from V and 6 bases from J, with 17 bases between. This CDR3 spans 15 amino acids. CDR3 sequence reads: CASSPQAWNRNEQFF. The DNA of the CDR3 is TGTGCCAGCAGCCCCCAAGCGTGGAACCGCAATGAGCAGTTCTTC.